A single sample is the source of the 19 T cell receptor beta chains below, sequenced in a study of blood T cell repertoires in COVID-19. TCRdb's copy holds only in-frame clones and misses some; the assay was immunoSEQ multiplex PCR. The table records about 270,000 clones, approximately 86% of them present only once. Sequenced material: peripheral blood. Every receptor here comes from a woman aged 18-30 years with acute or convalescent COVID-19.

This sequence joins TRBV18 and TRBJ1-1; TRBD1 agrees at 9 bases. V shed 1 base, J shed 1 base, and the junction held 1 base outside the gene matches. CDR1 is KGHSH, CDR2 LQKENI, per germline. The CDR3 spans 15 residues. CDR3 residues: CASSPLDRGNTEAFF. The CDR3 DNA is TGTGCCAGCTCACCACTGGACAGGGGGAACACTGAAGCTTTCTTT. Looking up the rest from reference TRBV18 and TRBJ1-1 gives the full variable domain: NAGVMQNPRHLVRRRGQEARLRCSPMKGHSHVYWYRQLPEEGLKFMVYLQKENIIDESGMPKERFSAEFPKEGPSILRIQQVVRGDSAAYFCASSPLDRGNTEAFFGQGTRLTVV.

This clone occurred a few times. The chain has TRBV2 and TRBJ1-2; TRBD1 aligns across 9 bases. J lost 1 base, V lost 6 bases, and 6 bases had no gene match. This CDR3 spans 15 amino acids. Germline V gives CDR1 SNHLY, CDR2 FYNNEI. The CDR3 DNA follows: TGTGCCAGCAGAGAACAGGGGGCGGGTAACTATGGCTACACCTTC. This translates into CASREQGAGNYGYTF.

The chain employs TRBV28 and TRBJ2-7; the D gene is possibly TRBD2 (5 bases). Deletions cut 10 bases from V and 3 bases from J, with 19 bases between. This CDR3 contains 14 residues. The germline V gene has CDR1 MDHEN and CDR2 SYDVKM. The CDR3 region is CATKPGSTFYEQYF. The CDR3 DNA follows: TGTGCCACAAAACCGGGGTCTACCTTCTACGAGCAGTACTTC.

J is TRBJ2-1 and V is TRBV11-2, with a possible D match to TRBD1 (5 bases). This CDR3 spans 13 amino acids. The germline V gene encodes CDR1 SGHAT and CDR2 FQNNGV. The V gene lost 8 bases and the J gene lost 0 bases, with 8 bases spanning the gap. CDR3 sequence reads: CASGASSYNEQFF. In nucleotides, the CDR3 is TGTGCCAGCGGGGCTAGCTCCTACAATGAGCAGTTCTTC.

The chain uses TRBV27 and TRBJ1-2; D not resolved. Deletions cut 6 bases from V and 6 bases from J, with 8 bases between. The CDR3 totals 11 residues. Per the germline V gene, CDR1 is MNHEY and CDR2 is SMNVEV (reference sequence). CDR3 sequence: CASRGRDGYTF. CDR3 DNA sequence: TGTGCCAGCAGAGGGAGGGATGGCTACACCTTC.

The V and J genes are TRBV3-1 (or the pseudogene TRBV3-2) and TRBJ1-2; D may be TRBD1 (6 bases). CDR1 and CDR2 (germline): LGHDT, YNNKEL (reference sequence). The CDR3 covers 14 residues. V dropped 4 bases and J dropped 3 bases, with 12 bases sitting between them. In nucleotides, the CDR3 is TGTGCCAGCAGCCGCCGGGGACAATACTATGGCTACACCTTC. Encoded protein: CASSRRGQYYGYTF.

The CDR3 sequence is CASTGTGGLYGYTF. The CDR3 region has the DNA TGCGCCAGCACAGGGACAGGGGGTTTGTATGGCTACACCTTC. The chain has TRBV5-1 and TRBJ1-2, with 11 bases matching TRBD1. Germline CDR1 reads SGHRS; CDR2 reads YFSETQ. V was pared by 6 bases and J by 5 bases, with 6 bases of the junction left unmatched. The CDR3 spans 14 residues.

This chain joins TRBV6-5 and TRBJ1-2; the match to TRBD1 covers 7 bases. J lost 4 bases, V lost 1 base, and 9 bases had no gene match. The germline gives CDR1 MNHEY, CDR2 SVGAGI. CDR3 length: 16 amino acids. CDR3 loop: CASSYLIQTGRYGYTF. The CDR3 nucleotides are TGTGCCAGCAGTTACTTAATCCAGACAGGGCGCTATGGCTACACCTTC.

The chain links TRBV29-1 to TRBJ1-2; possible D gene TRBD1, 5 bases. V was clipped by 7 bases and J by 4 bases, with 10 bases between them. Germline lookup yields CDR1 SQVTM and CDR2 ANQGSEA. The CDR3 runs to 11 residues. The CDR3 loop reads CSAGQSYGYTF. The CDR3 DNA reads as TGCAGCGCTGGACAAAGCTATGGCTACACCTTC.

The rearrangement links TRBV19 to TRBJ2-7; D is unresolved. The CDR3 covers 14 residues. The V and J ends lost 3 bases and 1 base respectively, with 10 bases between them. Germline V gene sequence: CDR1 LNHDA, CDR2 SQIVND (reference sequence). CDR3 bases: TGTGCCAGTAGTATGTATGGCAAGTCCTACGAGCAGTACTTC. Translating it yields CASSMYGKSYEQYF.

The chain is built from TRBV15 and TRBJ2-7; 9 nucleotides agree with TRBD2. The length of the CDR3 is 19 residues. Germline-derived CDR1 and CDR2 are LNHNV and YYDKDF (reference sequence). The V and J ends lost 1 base and 0 bases, in that order; junction bases with no gene match: 13. Here the CDR3 DNA reads TGTGCCACCAGCAGAGCGGGCGGGAGGGCCAGAGTGTCCTCCTACGAGCAGTACTTC. Its translation: CATSRAGGRARVSSYEQYF.

The chain is built from TRBV6-5 and TRBJ1-1; a possible D gene is TRBD1 (6 bases). Trimming pared 3 bases from V and 6 bases from J, leaving 14 bases between. Germline loops: CDR1 MNHEY, CDR2 SVGAGI. The CDR3 has 14 residues. DNA for the CDR3: TGTGCCAGCAGTTATCGGGGGGCTTCCGCTGAAGCTTTCTTT. Its translation is CASSYRGASAEAFF.

This chain joins TRBV19 and TRBJ2-6, with 10 bases identical to TRBD2. Per the germline V gene, CDR1 is LNHDA and CDR2 is SQIVND (reference sequence). Trimming removed 9 bases from V and 2 bases from J; junction bases left unmatched: 16. The CDR3 covers 19 residues. The CDR3 nucleotides are TGTGCCAGCACCAAGCAGGGACTAGCGAGCGTTACTGGGGCCAACGTCCTGACTTTC. As protein: CASTKQGLASVTGANVLTF. Complete variable domain (other parts from reference TRBV19 and TRBJ2-6): DGGITQSPKYLFRKEGQNVTLSCEQNLNHDAMYWYRQDPGQGLRLIYYSQIVNDFQKGDIAEGYSVSREKKESFPLTVTSAQKNPTAFYLCASTKQGLASVTGANVLTFGAGSRLTVL.

The chain carries TRBV18 and TRBJ2-5; D may be TRBD1 (6 bases). CDR3 length equals 13 residues. Looked up from germline, CDR1 is KGHSH and CDR2 is LQKENI. Trimming removed 3 bases from V and 2 bases from J, with 7 bases in between. In nucleotides, the CDR3 is TGTGCCAGCTCACCGGACAGACAAGAGACCCAGTACTTC. As protein: CASSPDRQETQYF.

V usage is TRBV6-5 and J usage is TRBJ2-2, with D perhaps TRBD2 (6 bases). The V end was cut by 2 bases, the J end by 6 bases, with 10 bases between. CDR1 and CDR2 (germline): MNHEY, SVGAGI. The length of the CDR3 is 14 residues. Here the CDR3 reads CASSYVLAAGELFF. The CDR3 DNA follows: TGTGCCAGCAGTTACGTACTAGCCGCCGGGGAGCTGTTTTTT.

The rearrangement joins TRBV6-6 to TRBJ1-2, with TRBD1 matching 8 bases. V was pared by 5 bases and J by 6 bases, with 5 bases of the junction left unmatched. Looked up from germline, CDR1 is MNHNY and CDR2 is SVGAGI (reference sequence). The CDR3 sequence is 13 residues long. In DNA form, the CDR3 reads TGTGCCAGCAGTAAACAGGGGGTCGATGGCTACACCTTC. Its translation is CASSKQGVDGYTF.

The V and J genes are TRBV20-1 and TRBJ2-7; D remains ambiguous. Trimming took 2 bases from V and 2 from J, leaving 4 bases between them. The germline CDR1 and CDR2 sequences are DFQATT and SNEGSKA (reference sequence). The CDR3 consists of 11 residues. CDR3 nucleotides: TGCAGTGCTAGACGGGCCTACGAGCAGTACTTC. Translated: CSARRAYEQYF.

The chain has TRBV4-3 and TRBJ2-7, with TRBD2 matching 9 bases. The CDR3 is made up of 16 amino acids. Per the germline V gene, CDR1 is LGHNA and CDR2 is YSLEER. V lost 1 base and J lost 4; bases outside the gene matches: 8. In DNA, the CDR3 is TGCGCCAGCAGCCAAGGAACCGGGACTAGCAGTTACGAGCAGTACTTC. Translating it yields CASSQGTGTSSYEQYF.

The V and J genes are TRBV6-5 and TRBJ1-5; 8 nucleotides line up with TRBD1. The V gene's germline CDR1 is MNHEY and CDR2 SVGAGI. The CDR3 is made up of 15 amino acids. J lost 6 bases, V lost 5 bases, and 9 bases had no gene match. The CDR3 region has the DNA TGTGCCAGCAGTACTCACAGGGGGTGGGGTCAGCCCCAGCATTTT. Amino acids: CASSTHRGWGQPQHF.